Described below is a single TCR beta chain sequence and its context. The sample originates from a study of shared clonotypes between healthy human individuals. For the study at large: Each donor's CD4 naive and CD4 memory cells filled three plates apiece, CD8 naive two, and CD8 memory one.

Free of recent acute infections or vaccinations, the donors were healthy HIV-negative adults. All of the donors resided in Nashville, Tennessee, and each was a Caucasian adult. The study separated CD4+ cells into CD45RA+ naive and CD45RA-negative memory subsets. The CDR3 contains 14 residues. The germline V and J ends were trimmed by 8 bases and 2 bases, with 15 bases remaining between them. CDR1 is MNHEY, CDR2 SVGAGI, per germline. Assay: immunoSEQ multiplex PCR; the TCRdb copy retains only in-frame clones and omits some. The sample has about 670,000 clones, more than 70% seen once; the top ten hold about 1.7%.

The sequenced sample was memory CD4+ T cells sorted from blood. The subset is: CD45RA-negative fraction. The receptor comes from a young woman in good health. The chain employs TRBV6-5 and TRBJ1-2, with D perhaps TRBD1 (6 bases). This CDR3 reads CASVRKDSNYGYTF. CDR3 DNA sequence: TGTGCCAGCGTACGCAAGGACAGCAACTATGGCTACACCTTC.